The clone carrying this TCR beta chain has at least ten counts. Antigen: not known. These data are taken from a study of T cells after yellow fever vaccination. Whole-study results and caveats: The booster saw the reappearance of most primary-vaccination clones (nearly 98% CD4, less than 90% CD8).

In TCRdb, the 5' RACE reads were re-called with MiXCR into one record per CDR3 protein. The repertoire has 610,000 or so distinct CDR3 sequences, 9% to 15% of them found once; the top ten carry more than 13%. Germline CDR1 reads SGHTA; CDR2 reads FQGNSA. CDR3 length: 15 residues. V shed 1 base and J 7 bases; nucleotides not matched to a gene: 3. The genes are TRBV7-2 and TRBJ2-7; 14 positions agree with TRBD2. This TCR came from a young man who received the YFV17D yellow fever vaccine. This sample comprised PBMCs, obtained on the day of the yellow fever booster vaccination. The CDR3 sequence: CASSLEGTSGREQYF. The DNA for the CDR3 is TGTGCCAGCAGCTTAGAAGGGACTAGCGGGAGAGAGCAGTACTTC.